The T cell receptor (beta chain) under discussion was sequenced for a study of blood T cells in healthy people across ages. The overall study: Roughly one uniquely barcoded beta molecule per two T cells was captured.

A second PCR of about 7 to 11 cycles used a sample-barcoded 5' primer and a J-beta primer mix. CDR3-containing paired-end reads numbered at least 2.5 million in each sample. TCRdb re-analysed the 5' RACE reads in MiXCR, keeping a single row per CDR3 protein. The profile shows approximately 770,000 distinct CDR3 sequences, 55% to 75% of them singletons. This TCR came from a man younger than 45 in good health. The sample consisted of blood.

This CDR3 is CASSSPGQGRYEQYF. The CDR3 DNA sequence: TGTGCCAGCAGTTCGCCGGGACAGGGTAGGTACGAGCAGTACTTC. J is TRBJ2-7 and V is TRBV27, with TRBD1 matching over 9 bases. The germline gives CDR1 MNHEY, CDR2 SMNVEV (reference sequence). After removal of 4 bases from V and 4 bases from J, the junction contained 8 bases not matched to a gene. CDR3 size: 15 residues.